What follows are 21 T cell receptor beta chains derived from one specimen sequenced in a study of T cell responses to AZD1222 COVID-19 vaccine. The assay was immunoSEQ multiplex PCR, and TCRdb's table has in-frame clones only and misses some. Of roughly 170,000 clones in the sample, approximately 94% were seen once. Sequences were derived from peripheral blood, sampled 28 days after the second AZD1222 dose. Receptors were obtained from an adult who received the AZD1222 COVID-19 vaccine.

V usage is TRBV5-4 and J usage is TRBJ1-1; perhaps TRBD1 as D (5 bases). The germline V gene encodes CDR1 SGHNT and CDR2 YYREEE (reference sequence). The CDR3 sequence is 14 residues long. V lost 2 bases to trimming and J lost 8 bases, with 16 bases between them. The CDR3 DNA reads as TGTGCCAGCAGCTTTGGAGACTATGGGACCGAAGCTTTCTTT. It encodes CASSFGDYGTEAFF.

This chain uses TRBV18 with TRBJ2-7; D ambiguous. Germline loops: CDR1 KGHSH, CDR2 LQKENI. The CDR3 is 15 amino acids. The V end lost 1 base, the J end lost 0 bases, and 10 bases lay between the germline ends. The CDR3 nucleotides are TGTGCCAGCTCACCACGTGACCCCAGCTCCTACGAGCAGTACTTC. Its protein is CASSPRDPSSYEQYF.

The chain combines TRBV5-5 with TRBJ1-1, with D possibly matching TRBD1 (6 bases). Between the trimmed V and J ends, which lost 0 bases and 9 bases, there was a span of 18 bases. There are 15 residues in the CDR3. In germline, CDR1 is SGHKS, CDR2 YYEKEE (reference sequence). This chain's CDR3 is CASSLADDRWAKAFF. Written as DNA, the CDR3 is TGTGCCAGCAGCTTGGCCGACGACAGGTGGGCGAAAGCTTTCTTT.

The CDR3 protein is CATSSGTGGLGELFF. The CDR3 coding sequence is TGTGCCACCAGCAGTGGGACAGGTGGTCTGGGGGAGCTGTTTTTT. The chain is built from TRBV15 and TRBJ2-2; 8 positions match TRBD1. V gave up 3 bases and J gave up 8 bases; unmatched junction bases: 8. The CDR3 runs 15 residues. The germline V gene encodes CDR1 LNHNV and CDR2 YYDKDF (reference sequence).

This clone was observed once. The chain is built from TRBV4-3 and TRBJ2-7; weak D call: TRBD2 (5 bases). Germline CDR1 is LGHNA and CDR2 is YSLEER. V was pared by 3 bases and J by 2 bases, with 8 bases between. The CDR3 consists of 13 residues. The CDR3 DNA follows: TGCGCCAGCAGCCAGGGAGTGGCCTACGAGCAGTACTTC. Protein: CASSQGVAYEQYF.

The V gene is TRBV5-6, the J gene TRBJ1-2, with D perhaps TRBD1 (5 bases). The germline V and J ends were trimmed by 4 bases and 4 bases, with 17 bases remaining between them. The germline V gene encodes CDR1 SGHDT and CDR2 YYEEEE. The length of the CDR3 is 15 residues. The CDR3 reads CASSPVGREFYGYTF. The CDR3 DNA follows: TGTGCCAGCAGCCCGGTGGGCAGGGAGTTCTATGGCTACACCTTC.

This rearrangement joins TRBV18 to TRBJ2-5, with TRBD1 as a possible D gene (6 bases). Between the trimmed V and J ends, which lost 4 bases and 2 bases, there was a span of 11 bases. The length of the CDR3 is 14 residues. In germline, CDR1 is KGHSH, CDR2 LQKENI. For the CDR3, the DNA is TGTGCCAGCTCACGGCGTGGACAGCAAGAGACCCAGTACTTC. Residues: CASSRRGQQETQYF. The entire variable domain, with the rest obtained from reference TRBV18 and TRBJ2-5, is as follows: NAGVMQNPRHLVRRRGQEARLRCSPMKGHSHVYWYRQLPEEGLKFMVYLQKENIIDESGMPKERFSAEFPKEGPSILRIQQVVRGDSAAYFCASSRRGQQETQYFGPGTRLLVL.

The chain recombines TRBV7-2 with TRBJ1-2; 8 nucleotides align to TRBD1. The ends lost 4 bases at V and 8 bases at J; junction bases unmatched: 9. Germline CDR1 SGHTA, CDR2 FQGNSA. This CDR3 has 14 residues. This CDR3 is CASSSPPGQGGYTF. The CDR3 nucleotides are TGTGCCAGCAGCTCTCCCCCTGGACAGGGAGGCTACACCTTC.

The J gene is TRBJ1-2, the V gene TRBV28; D is undetermined. V lost 3 bases and J 4 bases, leaving 3 bases between the germline ends. There are 11 residues in the CDR3. Germline-derived CDR1 and CDR2 are MDHEN and SYDVKM. The CDR3 spells CASSFFYGYTF. The CDR3 coding sequence is TGTGCCAGCAGTTTCTTCTATGGCTACACCTTC.

The chain links TRBV6-2 or TRBV6-3 to TRBJ2-1; perhaps TRBD1 as D (5 bases). Trimming took 1 base from V and 6 from J, leaving 13 bases between them. Germline lookup yields CDR1 MNHEY and CDR2 SVGEGT. The CDR3 sequence is 15 residues long. The CDR3 DNA reads as TGTGCCAGCAGTTACTATCAGGGCCCTTTCAATGAGCAGTTCTTC. Encoded protein: CASSYYQGPFNEQFF.

The chain recombines TRBV30 with TRBJ2-1; 9 nucleotides align to TRBD2. Per germline, CDR1 GTSNPN and CDR2 SVGIG (reference sequence). This CDR3 spans 13 amino acids. The V gene end was trimmed by 7 bases and the J gene end by 4 bases; junction bases not matched to a gene: 5. The CDR3 spells CAFLAGPYNEQFF. In DNA, the CDR3 is TGTGCCTTTCTAGCGGGACCGTACAATGAGCAGTTCTTC.

V usage is TRBV9 and J usage is TRBJ2-3; D may match TRBD1 or TRBD2 (6 bases each). This CDR3 contains 17 residues. The V end lost 4 bases, the J end lost 0 bases, and 18 bases lay between the germline ends. CDR1 and CDR2 (germline): SGDLS, YYNGEE. The CDR3 spells CASSRLGGYRSTDTQYF. The CDR3 coding sequence is TGTGCCAGCAGCCGACTAGGGGGGTATCGTAGCACAGATACGCAGTATTTT.

The DNA for the CDR3 is TGTGCCAGCAGTGATTTCGTGAATCAGCCCCAGCATTTT. Protein sequence: CASSDFVNQPQHF. The chain has TRBV6-1 and TRBJ1-5; D gene uncertain. The germline V gene encodes CDR1 MNHNS and CDR2 SASEGT. The CDR3 is made up of 13 amino acids. V was clipped by 3 bases and J by 4 bases, with 7 bases between them.

This clone appeared a single time. This chain connects TRBV6-2 or TRBV6-3 to TRBJ2-6; TRBD2 is a possible D gene (5 bases). CDR1 is MNHEY and CDR2 is SVGEGT in the germline V gene. Trimming left V 2 bases short and J 0 bases short, with 14 bases between. CDR3 size: 18 residues. Written as DNA, the CDR3 is TGTGCCAGCAGTTACCCATCTCTTCGGGACTCTGGGGCCAACGTCCTGACTTTC. Residues: CASSYPSLRDSGANVLTF.

V gene TRBV7-9 combines with J gene TRBJ1-1; possible D gene TRBD1, 5 bases. The CDR3 consists of 13 residues. The germline V and J ends were trimmed by 2 bases and 7 bases, with 11 bases remaining between them. Per the germline V gene, CDR1 is SEHNR and CDR2 is FQNEAQ (reference sequence). The CDR3: CASSLSGAFEAFF. DNA of the CDR3: TGTGCCAGCAGCTTAAGCGGGGCATTTGAAGCTTTCTTT.

The chain couples TRBV19 to TRBJ1-3; maybe TRBD1 (5 bases). Trimming pared 6 bases from V and 4 bases from J, leaving 25 bases between. There are 18 residues in the CDR3. Looked up from germline, CDR1 is LNHDA and CDR2 is SQIVND (reference sequence). CDR3 region: CASSRRGVPTAEGNTIYF. CDR3 nucleotide sequence: TGTGCCAGTAGCCGACGGGGGGTGCCCACGGCGGAGGGAAACACCATATATTTT.

The genes are TRBV5-1 and TRBJ2-1; 7 bases map to TRBD1. The V gene's germline CDR1 is SGHRS and CDR2 YFSETQ. The CDR3 has 12 amino acids. The V segment lost 4 bases and the J segment 7 bases; nucleotides outside the gene matches: 2. The CDR3 coding sequence is TGCGCCAGCAGCCTGGACAGGAATGAGCAGTTCTTC. Encoded protein: CASSLDRNEQFF.

The chain recombines TRBV7-6 with TRBJ2-2; D is possibly TRBD2 (5 bases). Per germline, CDR1 SGHVS and CDR2 FNYEAQ. The CDR3 has 16 amino acids. V was trimmed by 5 bases and J by 6 bases, leaving 19 bases between them. In DNA form, the CDR3 reads TGTGCCAGCAGCGCCCGGGGAGAGGTGAAGGCCGGGGAGCTGTTTTTT. Its translation: CASSARGEVKAGELFF.

CDR3 residues: CASSSPGAQETQYF. The CDR3 bases are TGTGCCAGCAGCTCGCCAGGGGCCCAAGAGACCCAGTACTTC. V and J are TRBV7-2 and TRBJ2-5, with D possibly being TRBD1 (6 bases). This CDR3 comprises 14 residues. Germline V gene sequence: CDR1 SGHTA, CDR2 FQGNSA. The V gene lost 4 bases and the J gene lost 1 base, with 10 bases spanning the gap.

Written as DNA, the CDR3 is TGCAGTGCGGGGACAGCCTACGAGCAGTACTTC. Translated, it gives CSAGTAYEQYF. The chain is built from TRBV20-1 and TRBJ2-7; the match to TRBD1 covers 7 bases. The trim removed 6 bases at V and 2 bases at J, leaving 1 base unmatched. The CDR3 runs to 11 residues. Germline lookup yields CDR1 DFQATT and CDR2 SNEGSKA (reference sequence).

The V gene is TRBV9, the J gene TRBJ2-7, with 9 bases identical to TRBD2. CDR1 is SGDLS and CDR2 is YYNGEE in the germline V gene. The CDR3 extends over 21 amino acids. Trimming removed 4 bases from V and 5 bases from J; junction bases left unmatched: 28. CDR3 residues: CASSPGHPLAARAGGYDEQYF. CDR3 coding DNA: TGTGCCAGCAGCCCCGGTCATCCGCTAGCCGCACGCGCGGGGGGGTATGACGAGCAGTACTTC.